Presented here are 7 T cell receptor beta chains from one specimen sequenced in a study of early T cells in non-severe SARS-CoV-2 infection. TCRdb reprocessed the 5' RACE reads via MiXCR and lists one record per CDR3 protein. The sample carries roughly 71,000 distinct CDR3 sequences, under 15% recorded once. Sequencing was done on a sample of whole blood. These receptors came from an adult who was a healthcare worker with PCR-confirmed SARS-CoV-2 infection or an uninfected control (not recorded which).

This chain links TRBV29-1 with TRBJ2-5, with no clear D. This CDR3 is built from 13 residues. In germline, CDR1 is SQVTM, CDR2 ANQGSEA. Trimming removed 3 bases from V and 4 bases from J, with 12 bases in between. In DNA form, the CDR3 reads TGCAGCGTTGAGTTTCTGTGGAGAGAGACCCAGTACTTC. This encodes CSVEFLWRETQYF.

In this sample, this clonotype turned up many times. The rearrangement links TRBV13 to TRBJ2-4, with D maybe TRBD1 (5 bases). This CDR3 is 14 amino acids long. V gave up 0 bases and J gave up 6 bases, with 9 bases separating them. CDR1 and CDR2 (germline): PRHDT, FYEKMQ (reference sequence). CDR3 DNA sequence: TGTGCCAGCAGCTTAGGGGGCAGGGTAAACATTCAGTACTTC. Translated, it gives CASSLGGRVNIQYF. The entire variable domain, with the rest obtained from reference TRBV13 and TRBJ2-4, is as follows: AAGVIQSPRHLIKEKRETATLKCYPIPRHDTVYWYQQGPGQDPQFLISFYEKMQSDKGSIPDRFSAQQFSDYHSELNMSSLELGDSALYFCASSLGGRVNIQYFGAGTRLSVL.

This clonotype was seen many times. The chain is built from TRBV7-9 and TRBJ2-1; either TRBD1 or TRBD2 may supply D (5 bases each). CDR3 length: 15 residues. Germline CDR1 is SEHNR and CDR2 is FQNEAQ (reference sequence). V was pared by 6 bases and J by 5 bases, with 17 bases between. CDR3 nucleotides: TGTGCCAGCAGTCGGAGAGGGGCTACCGACAATGAGCAGTTCTTC. Protein sequence: CASSRRGATDNEQFF.

The chain couples TRBV20-1 to TRBJ2-1; 7 nucleotides agree with TRBD2. With V trimmed by 3 bases and J by 2 bases, 7 bases remained unmatched. This CDR3 contains 15 residues. The germline gives CDR1 DFQATT, CDR2 SNEGSKA (reference sequence). The CDR3: CSARGGRETYNEQFF. The CDR3 DNA is TGCAGTGCTAGGGGAGGGAGAGAGACCTACAATGAGCAGTTCTTC.

This clonotype was picked up a small number of times. This rearrangement joins TRBV11-2 to TRBJ1-1; a possible D gene is TRBD1 (6 bases). With 5 bases removed from V and 5 bases from J, the gap between germline ends came to 33 bases. Germline CDR1 SGHAT, CDR2 FQNNGV. This CDR3 contains 20 residues. The CDR3 region is CASSPRMPGRRGDTETEAFF. In DNA, the CDR3 is TGTGCCAGCAGCCCCCGGATGCCAGGTCGGCGGGGGGACACCGAAACTGAAGCTTTCTTT.

This clonotype occurred a few times. The rearrangement uses TRBV3-1 and TRBJ2-4; possibly TRBD2 for D (6 bases). The germline V gene has CDR1 LGHDT and CDR2 YNNKEL (reference sequence). The ends were cut back, 3 bases at V and 0 bases at J, with 6 bases in the middle. CDR3 length equals 14 residues. CDR3 region: CASSQEGAKNIQYF. The CDR3 DNA follows: TGTGCCAGCAGCCAGGAGGGAGCCAAAAACATTCAGTACTTC.

This clonotype was counted at least ten times. The chain links TRBV2 to TRBJ1-1; the D is unclear. The CDR3 is 13 amino acids. V was trimmed by 8 bases and J by 7 bases, leaving 17 bases between them. Germline CDR1 reads SNHLY; CDR2 reads FYNNEI. CDR3 DNA sequence: TGTGCCAGCTATGACGCAAGAACAGTTGAAGCTTTCTTT. Amino acid sequence: CASYDARTVEAFF.